The 28 T cell receptor beta chains in this list originate from one sample, sequenced in a study of tumour-infiltrating T cells in Burkitt lymphoma. Measured with immunoSEQ multiplex PCR; TCRdb has only the in-frame clones, and not every one. This sample yields some 14,000 clones, of which 75% are seen a single time; approximately 7.7% belongs to the top ten. The sequenced sample consisted of tumor tissue. These receptors were collected from a human donor with diffuse large B-cell lymphoma.

This clone was found once. This rearrangement joins TRBV30 to TRBJ1-4; the match to TRBD1 covers 10 bases. J lost 8 bases, V lost 5 bases, and 11 bases had no gene match. There are 15 residues in the CDR3. From germline, CDR1 is GTSNPN and CDR2 SVGIG (reference sequence). The CDR3, as DNA: TGTGCCTGGTCGGGGCAGACAGGGGGCGAGGAAAAACTGTTTTTT. Translation: CAWSGQTGGEEKLFF. Combining the CDR3 with reference TRBV30 and TRBJ1-4 gives the whole variable domain SQTIHQWPATLVQPVGSPLSLECTVEGTSNPNLYWYRQAAGRGLQLLFYSVGIGQISSEVPQNLSASRPQDRQFILSSKKLLLSDSGFYLCAWSGQTGGEEKLFFGSGTQLSVL.

The V gene is TRBV13, the J gene TRBJ2-7; no reliable D call. The CDR3 runs 13 residues. CDR1 and CDR2 from the germline V gene are PRHDT and FYEKMQ (reference sequence). Trimming removed 4 bases from V and 1 base from J, with 8 bases in between. CDR3 sequence (DNA): TGTGCCAGCAGCTCGCAGAGTTCCTACGAGCAGTACGTC. Translation: CASSSQSSYEQYV.

This clone ranks as medium-sized. This chain connects TRBV27 to TRBJ2-1; TRBD1 aligns across 7 bases. This CDR3 is built from 14 residues. With 2 bases clipped from V and 4 bases from J, the junction kept 2 bases outside the gene matches. Looked up from germline, CDR1 is MNHEY and CDR2 is SMNVEV (reference sequence). CDR3 nucleotides: TGTGCCAGCAGTTTAAGGGGGCTGTACAATGAGCAGTTCTTC. This sequence encodes CASSLRGLYNEQFF.

This clone is medium-sized (0.01 to 0.1%) by share. This chain uses TRBV6-1 with TRBJ1-2; TRBD1 agrees at 11 bases. The CDR3 totals 15 residues. V shed 6 bases, J shed 6 bases, and the junction held 9 bases outside the gene matches. Germline V gene data show CDR1 as MNHNS and CDR2 as SASEGT. The CDR3 is CASRTRDRGVDGYTF. Written as DNA, the CDR3 is TGTGCCAGCAGGACCCGGGACAGGGGGGTGGATGGCTACACCTTC.

This clone was recorded a few times. V is TRBV18 and J is TRBJ2-5; tentative D call: TRBD2 (7 bases). The CDR3 extends over 13 amino acids. Germline lookup yields CDR1 KGHSH and CDR2 LQKENI. V dropped 2 bases and J dropped 4 bases, with 8 bases sitting between them. The CDR3 coding sequence is TGTGCCAGCTCACCAGGGGGGGCAGAGACCCAGTACTTC. Translated, it gives CASSPGGAETQYF.

This clone was counted between two and nine times. The chain joins TRBV2 to TRBJ2-7, with TRBD1 matching 9 bases. CDR1 and CDR2 (germline): SNHLY, FYNNEI. This CDR3 is 16 amino acids long. Trimming at V came to 0 bases and at J to 3 bases, leaving 6 bases not matched to a gene. The DNA of the CDR3 is TGTGCCAGCAGTGAAGCCCCGGGACAGGGTAACTACGAGCAGTACTTC. It yields the protein CASSEAPGQGNYEQYF.

There are a few counts of this clone. This rearrangement joins TRBV5-4 to TRBJ2-3, with D possibly being TRBD2 (7 bases). CDR1 and CDR2 (germline): SGHNT, YYREEE (reference sequence). V lost 3 bases to trimming and J lost 2 bases, with 22 bases between them. The CDR3 contains 18 residues. This CDR3 is CASSWGRMGGADTDTQYF. The CDR3 DNA follows: TGTGCCAGCAGCTGGGGGCGCATGGGAGGGGCGGACACAGATACGCAGTATTTT.

This clone is deemed medium-sized. The rearrangement uses TRBV4-1 and TRBJ2-1; D uncertain. The CDR3 runs 16 residues. The germline V gene has CDR1 MGHRA and CDR2 YSYEKL. V dropped 0 bases and J dropped 0 bases, with 9 bases sitting between them. CDR3 bases: TGCGCCAGCAGCCAAGAGAGTGGGAACTCCTACAATGAGCAGTTCTTC. Translating it yields CASSQESGNSYNEQFF.

This chain connects TRBV5-1 to TRBJ1-5; the D is unclear. Trimming pared 5 bases from V and 7 bases from J, leaving 7 bases between. The germline V gene encodes CDR1 SGHRS and CDR2 YFSETQ. CDR3 size: 11 residues. The CDR3 is CASRSSQPQHF. CDR3 DNA: TGCGCCAGCAGGTCATCCCAGCCCCAGCATTTT.

The chain uses TRBV6-1 and TRBJ2-1; TRBD2 agrees at 14 bases. Germline V CDR1 and CDR2: MNHNS, SASEGT. There are 18 residues in the CDR3. V lost 1 base to trimming and J lost 6 bases; unmatched junction nucleotides: 8. The CDR3 protein is CASSEGGGTSGSINEQFF. In DNA form, the CDR3 reads TGTGCCAGCAGTGAAGGGGGCGGGACTAGCGGGAGTATCAATGAGCAGTTCTTC.

This chain connects TRBV7-2 to TRBJ2-3, with 7 bases that match TRBD1. Losses at the gene ends were 1 base for V and 4 bases for J; bases not matched to a gene: 5. Germline lookup yields CDR1 SGHTA and CDR2 FQGNSA. CDR3 length: 15 amino acids. CDR3 sequence (DNA): TGTGCCAGCAGCTTAGAGGGACAGATAGCAGATACGCAGTATTTT. Translation: CASSLEGQIADTQYF.

This clone is a singleton in its sample. V is TRBV30 and J is TRBJ1-2; TRBD1 matches 9 bases. Looked up from germline, CDR1 is GTSNPN and CDR2 is SVGIG (reference sequence). Trimming removed 3 bases from V and 3 bases from J; junction bases left unmatched: 5. CDR3 size: 14 residues. The CDR3 spells CAWSAGTGYYGYTF. As DNA, the CDR3 is TGTGCCTGGAGCGCCGGGACAGGGTACTATGGCTACACCTTC.

This clone was counted a few times. The CDR3, as DNA: TGCGCCAGCAGCTTGGTATTTGGGAACACTGAAGCTTTCTTT. Translation: CASSLVFGNTEAFF. V is TRBV5-1 and J is TRBJ1-1; D not certain. CDR1 is SGHRS and CDR2 is YFSETQ in the germline V gene. V was pared by 0 bases and J by 1 base, with 7 bases between. The length of the CDR3 is 14 residues.

The count of this clone is one. J is TRBJ1-5 and V is TRBV19, with no clear D. Trimming pared 3 bases from V and 4 bases from J, leaving 4 bases between. CDR3 length equals 12 residues. The germline V gene has CDR1 LNHDA and CDR2 SQIVND (reference sequence). The CDR3 DNA sequence: TGTGCCAGTAGTATCCTAAATCAGCCCCAGCATTTT. This translates into CASSILNQPQHF.

This clone appeared a single time. This sequence joins TRBV27 and TRBJ2-7; either TRBD1 or TRBD2 may fit D (5 bases each). The germline gives CDR1 MNHEY, CDR2 SMNVEV (reference sequence). The CDR3 totals 12 residues. With 9 bases removed from V and 2 bases from J, the gap between germline ends came to 11 bases. The CDR3 DNA is TGTGCCAGTGGGGACGTTCCCTACGAGCAGTACTTC. Amino acid sequence: CASGDVPYEQYF.

By proportion, this clone is medium-sized. This sequence joins TRBV27 and TRBJ2-3; TRBD2 aligns across 7 bases. J lost 4 bases, V lost 7 bases, and 11 bases had no gene match. The CDR3 consists of 15 residues. The germline V gene encodes CDR1 MNHEY and CDR2 SMNVEV (reference sequence). CDR3 residues: CASISWGGGSDTQYF. CDR3 sequence (DNA): TGTGCCAGCATCTCCTGGGGGGGAGGATCAGATACGCAGTATTTT.

The rearrangement links TRBV27 to TRBJ2-1; maybe TRBD2 (6 bases). Germline values: CDR1 MNHEY, CDR2 SMNVEV (reference sequence). This CDR3 spans 16 amino acids. Trimming took off 5 bases at V and 3 bases at J, with 17 bases between the two ends. The CDR3: CASSARVAVSYNEQFF. The CDR3 nucleotides read TGTGCCAGCAGTGCCCGAGTAGCGGTGAGCTACAATGAGCAGTTCTTC.

The chain joins TRBV30 to TRBJ2-7, with D uncertain. The CDR3 loop spans 13 amino acids. Germline V gene sequence: CDR1 GTSNPN, CDR2 SVGIG (reference sequence). Trimming shortened V by 3 bases and J by 6 bases, and 15 bases separated the two germline ends. The CDR3 DNA sequence: TGTGCCTGGAGCCAGACCCCAAGAGGCGAGCAGTACGTC. This gives the protein CAWSQTPRGEQYV.

This clone came up a few times. This sequence joins TRBV10-2 and TRBJ2-3; 7 bases line up with TRBD2. From germline, CDR1 is WSHSY and CDR2 SAAADI. With V trimmed by 3 bases and J by 2 bases, 5 bases remained unmatched. This CDR3 contains 15 residues. CDR3 sequence (DNA): TGCGCCAGCAGTGAACTAGCGAGGTTCACAGATACGCAGTATTTT. It codes for CASSELARFTDTQYF.

The V call is TRBV11-2, the J call TRBJ1-2, with TRBD1 as a possible D gene (5 bases). The CDR3 runs 13 residues. Germline assignment: CDR1 SGHAT and CDR2 FQNNGV. The V end was cut by 5 bases, the J end by 3 bases, with 10 bases between. CDR3 sequence (DNA): TGTGCCAGCAGCACCCTCAGGGACTATGGCTACACCTTC. Its protein product is CASSTLRDYGYTF.

This chain uses TRBV19 with TRBJ2-2, with a tentative D call TRBD1 (6 bases). Between the trimmed V and J ends, which lost 5 bases and 1 base, there was a span of 17 bases. The CDR3 runs to 17 residues. Per germline, CDR1 LNHDA and CDR2 SQIVND (reference sequence). Here the CDR3 DNA reads TGTGCCAGTAGTCCAAAGGCCGGGACAATGAACACCGGGGAGCTGTTTTTT. As protein: CASSPKAGTMNTGELFF.

The rearrangement links TRBV9 to TRBJ2-3; D is unclear. The CDR3 sequence is 13 residues long. V was shortened by 3 bases and J by 2 bases, with 7 bases between the two germline ends. Looked up from germline, CDR1 is SGDLS and CDR2 is YYNGEE. The CDR3 reads CASSARTTDTQYF. As DNA, the CDR3 is TGTGCCAGCAGCGCCCGGACCACAGATACGCAGTATTTT.

The rearrangement uses TRBV7-9 and TRBJ1-5; no reliable D call. Trimming took 5 bases from V and 4 from J, leaving 12 bases between them. In germline, CDR1 is SEHNR, CDR2 FQNEAQ (reference sequence). This CDR3 is built from 14 residues. CDR3 sequence: CASSTPGFNQPQHF. CDR3 sequence (DNA): TGTGCCAGCAGCACGCCGGGGTTTAATCAGCCCCAGCATTTT.

This clone was seen once. This chain connects TRBV19 to TRBJ1-1; D ambiguous. V shed 6 bases and J shed 1 base, with 9 bases lying between them. This CDR3 is built from 13 residues. Germline V gives CDR1 LNHDA, CDR2 SQIVND (reference sequence). The CDR3 nucleotides read TGTGCCAGTAGCCAGACCCCGAACACTGAAGCTTTCTTT. This sequence encodes CASSQTPNTEAFF.

The chain joins TRBV27 to TRBJ1-1; D is unresolved. Germline loops: CDR1 MNHEY, CDR2 SMNVEV (reference sequence). The CDR3 is 14 residues long. The V and J ends lost 2 bases and 1 base respectively, with 8 bases between them. CDR3 amino acids: CASSLTTANTEAFF. Written as DNA, the CDR3 is TGTGCCAGCAGTTTAACCACAGCGAACACTGAAGCTTTCTTT.

This clone was seen only once. This sequence joins TRBV4-1 and TRBJ2-1; 10 positions match TRBD1. Germline V gene sequence: CDR1 MGHRA, CDR2 YSYEKL. This CDR3 has 13 residues. J was trimmed by 7 bases and V by 9 bases; bases with no gene match: 6. The CDR3 DNA reads as TGCGCCAGTACCCGGGACAGGGGTAATGAGCAGTTCTTC. This gives the protein CASTRDRGNEQFF.

The CDR3, as DNA: TGCGCCAGCAGCCAAGTGGGGGATAATGAGCAGTTCTTC. As protein: CASSQVGDNEQFF. This rearrangement joins TRBV4-1 to TRBJ2-1; D may be TRBD1 or TRBD2 (5 bases each). CDR1 and CDR2 (germline): MGHRA, YSYEKL. V was pared by 1 base and J by 7 bases, with 8 bases between. CDR3 length: 13 amino acids.

The chain is built from TRBV6-5 and TRBJ2-2; D may be TRBD2 (6 bases). Trimming stripped 3 bases from V and 7 bases from J, with 15 bases between. In germline, CDR1 is MNHEY, CDR2 SVGAGI. This CDR3 is built from 15 residues. The CDR3, as DNA: TGTGCCAGCAGTTATATGGTTGGCGGGGTCGGGGAGCTGTTTTTT. Protein: CASSYMVGGVGELFF.